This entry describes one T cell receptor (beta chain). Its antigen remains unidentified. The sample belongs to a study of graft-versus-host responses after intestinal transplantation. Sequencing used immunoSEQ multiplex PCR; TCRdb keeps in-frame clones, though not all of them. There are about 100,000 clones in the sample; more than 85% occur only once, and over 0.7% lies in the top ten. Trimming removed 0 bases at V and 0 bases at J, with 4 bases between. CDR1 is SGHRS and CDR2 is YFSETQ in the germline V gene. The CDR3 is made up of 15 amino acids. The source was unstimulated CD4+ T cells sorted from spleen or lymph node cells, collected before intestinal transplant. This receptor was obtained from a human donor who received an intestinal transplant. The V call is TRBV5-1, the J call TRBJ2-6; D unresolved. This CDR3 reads CASSLGHSGANVLTF. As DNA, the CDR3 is TGCGCCAGCAGCTTGGGTCACTCTGGGGCCAACGTCCTGACTTTC.